The present T cell receptor (beta chain) was sequenced within a study of T cells in Graves' hyperthyroidism and ophthalmopathy. Fresh peripheral blood, about 9.9 ml, yielded the PBMCs. The CDR3 has 13 amino acids. CDR1 is SEHNR, CDR2 FQNEAQ, per germline (reference sequence). V lost 1 base and J lost 5, with 9 bases in between. This clonotype was seen a few times. RNA transcripts were the template for amplifying TCR beta CDR3 regions. First-round RT-PCR with HTBI primers amplified the TCR CDR3 region. Via MiXCR, TCRdb re-called the multiplex PCR reads, giving one row per CDR3 protein. The table includes hundreds of thousands of distinct CDR3 sequences, approximately 19% detected once.

This clonotype was obtained from a woman between 45 and 65 years old with Graves' hyperthyroidism that later progressed to Graves' ophthalmopathy. Sequencing was performed on blood. The J gene is TRBJ2-7, the V gene TRBV7-9; perhaps TRBD2 as D (5 bases). Here the CDR3 reads CASSLGSGNEQYF. CDR3 in DNA: TGTGCCAGCAGCTTAGGTTCCGGGAACGAGCAGTACTTC.